These 15 T cell receptor beta chains came from one sample sequenced in a study of shared T cell receptors in the human thymus. Using immunoSEQ multiplex PCR, the repertoire was profiled, and TCRdb retains in-frame clones only, with some absent. The table has some 400,000 clones, approximately 95% seen once. Sample: thymocytes. The receptors were sampled from a human donor.

V and J are TRBV14 and TRBJ2-3; D is perhaps TRBD1 (5 bases). The CDR3 length is 14 residues. V was pared by 9 bases and J by 3 bases, with 16 bases between. The germline CDR1 and CDR2 sequences are SGHDN and FVKESK. This chain's CDR3 is CARTKYRHTDTQYF. The CDR3 coding sequence is TGTGCCAGGACAAAATACAGGCATACAGATACGCAGTATTTT.

The chain couples TRBV4-3 to TRBJ2-2; 12 positions match TRBD2. Germline CDR1 and CDR2: LGHNA and YSLEER. The CDR3 loop spans 19 amino acids. With V trimmed by 4 bases and J by 4 bases, 13 bases remained unmatched. As DNA, the CDR3 is TGCGCCAGCAGCCCCCGGACTAGCGGGATAGTTCGGGTCACCGGGGAGCTGTTTTTT. Residues: CASSPRTSGIVRVTGELFF.

The CDR3 sequence: CASGRLGPSTGELFF. CDR3 nucleotide sequence: TGTGCCAGCGGAAGACTGGGACCATCCACCGGGGAGCTGTTTTTT. The chain joins TRBV9 to TRBJ2-2, with D perhaps assigned TRBD1 or TRBD2 (5 bases each). The CDR3 contains 15 residues. V lost 7 bases to trimming and J lost 4 bases, with 17 bases between them. Germline CDR1 SGDLS, CDR2 YYNGEE.

The chain recombines TRBV19 with TRBJ2-7; TRBD1 matches 10 bases. Germline V gene lookup returns CDR1 LNHDA and CDR2 SQIVND (reference sequence). The CDR3 has 18 residues. The trim removed 5 bases at V and 0 bases at J, leaving 13 bases unmatched. The CDR3 loop is CASSRNGQGVPSSYEQYF. The DNA for the CDR3 is TGTGCCAGTAGTCGAAACGGACAGGGGGTCCCAAGCTCCTACGAGCAGTACTTC.

This clone was seen a single time. The chain employs TRBV6-6 and TRBJ2-7, with no clear D. The germline gives CDR1 MNHNY, CDR2 SVGAGI (reference sequence). The V and J ends lost 0 bases and 1 base respectively, with 7 bases between them. The CDR3 is 14 amino acids. The CDR3, as DNA: TGTGCCAGCAGTTACTCAATGGGGTCCTACGAGCAGTACTTC. Protein product: CASSYSMGSYEQYF.

This clone showed up just once. The chain recombines TRBV19 with TRBJ2-2, with D hard to call. This CDR3 is 18 amino acids long. Germline loops: CDR1 LNHDA, CDR2 SQIVND (reference sequence). V lost 7 bases and J lost 1, with 22 bases in between. The CDR3 is CASTFFGRQLLNTGELFF. CDR3 bases: TGTGCCAGTACTTTTTTCGGTCGGCAGCTTCTGAACACCGGGGAGCTGTTTTTT.

Details on this clone: Other DNA sequences of this sample code for an identical CDR3. This chain joins TRBV27 and TRBJ2-7; the match to TRBD2 covers 7 bases. The J segment lost 1 base and the V segment lost 8 bases, leaving 5 bases of the junction unmatched. This CDR3 is built from 13 residues. Germline V CDR1 and CDR2: MNHEY, SMNVEV (reference sequence). The CDR3 DNA sequence: TGTGCCAGCTCTAGCGGACCATCCTACGAGCAGTACTTC. It is translated as CASSSGPSYEQYF.

In its sample, this clone was seen once. This chain uses TRBV6-5 with TRBJ1-6, with TRBD1 as a possible D gene (5 bases). This CDR3 is 13 amino acids long. The germline V gene encodes CDR1 MNHEY and CDR2 SVGAGI. Trimming removed 2 bases at V and 10 bases at J, with 9 bases between. CDR3 residues: CASSYRGFSPLHF. CDR3 in DNA: TGTGCCAGCAGTTACAGGGGTTTCTCACCCCTCCACTTT.

The chain carries TRBV23-1 and TRBJ2-4; 8 positions agree with TRBD1. TRBV23-1 is reported as an ORF; its role is uncertain. This CDR3 is 17 amino acids long. Trimming removed 2 bases from V and 1 base from J; junction bases left unmatched: 7. This CDR3 is CASSQPTGVGAKNIQYF. CDR3 DNA: TGCGCCAGCAGTCAACCGACAGGGGTCGGGGCCAAAAACATTCAGTACTTC.

The gene calls are TRBV7-9 and TRBJ2-5; 8 positions match TRBD1. CDR1 is SEHNR and CDR2 is FQNEAQ in the germline V gene (reference sequence). The CDR3 runs to 19 residues. V shed 6 bases and J 3 bases; nucleotides not matched to a gene: 21. The CDR3 nucleotides are TGTGCCAGCAGGACCAGGACAGGGTCGACCCCGGGCGGAGAAGAGACCCAGTACTTC. Its translation: CASRTRTGSTPGGEETQYF.

This chain uses TRBV4-1 with TRBJ2-5; D is undetermined. Deletions cut 0 bases from V and 3 bases from J, with 5 bases between. Germline assignment: CDR1 MGHRA and CDR2 YSYEKL. The CDR3 has 13 residues. CDR3 DNA: TGCGCCAGCAGCCAAGACGCTAAAGAGACCCAGTACTTC. It is translated as CASSQDAKETQYF.

V and J are TRBV9 and TRBJ2-3, with TRBD2 matching 9 bases. After removal of 0 bases from V and 3 bases from J, the junction contained 8 bases not matched to a gene. The CDR3 extends over 17 amino acids. In germline, CDR1 is SGDLS, CDR2 YYNGEE. This chain's CDR3 is CASSVGIAGEYTDTQYF. DNA of the CDR3: TGTGCCAGCAGCGTAGGGATAGCGGGAGAGTATACAGATACGCAGTATTTT. Filled out from reference TRBV9 and TRBJ2-3, the complete variable domain reads DSGVTQTPKHLITATGQRVTLRCSPRSGDLSVYWYQQSLDQGLQFLIQYYNGEERAKGNILERFSAQQFPDLHSELNLSSLELGDSALYFCASSVGIAGEYTDTQYFGPGTRLTVL.

The CDR3 reads CASSLARRAERSSTDTQYF. In nucleotides, the CDR3 is TGCGCCAGCAGCTTGGCCCGGCGTGCAGAACGATCTAGCACAGATACGCAGTATTTT. The chain joins TRBV5-1 to TRBJ2-3; D unclear. CDR3 size: 19 residues. Germline CDR1 SGHRS, CDR2 YFSETQ. Trimming stripped 0 bases from V and 0 bases from J, with 20 bases between.

The chain recombines TRBV9 with TRBJ1-4, with D maybe TRBD1 (5 bases). This CDR3 comprises 16 residues. V was clipped by 4 bases and J by 8 bases, with 21 bases between them. Germline V CDR1 and CDR2: SGDLS, YYNGEE. CDR3: CASSPRAPQGEEKLFF. In nucleotides, the CDR3 is TGTGCCAGCAGCCCGAGAGCCCCCCAGGGAGAAGAAAAACTGTTTTTT.

The rearrangement joins TRBV14 to TRBJ2-7; 7 positions agree with TRBD1. CDR1 is SGHDN, CDR2 FVKESK, per germline. V lost 4 bases and J lost 2; bases outside the gene matches: 5. The length of the CDR3 is 14 residues. As DNA, the CDR3 is TGTGCCAGCAGCCCCGGGACAGTAACCTACGAGCAGTACTTC. It codes for CASSPGTVTYEQYF.